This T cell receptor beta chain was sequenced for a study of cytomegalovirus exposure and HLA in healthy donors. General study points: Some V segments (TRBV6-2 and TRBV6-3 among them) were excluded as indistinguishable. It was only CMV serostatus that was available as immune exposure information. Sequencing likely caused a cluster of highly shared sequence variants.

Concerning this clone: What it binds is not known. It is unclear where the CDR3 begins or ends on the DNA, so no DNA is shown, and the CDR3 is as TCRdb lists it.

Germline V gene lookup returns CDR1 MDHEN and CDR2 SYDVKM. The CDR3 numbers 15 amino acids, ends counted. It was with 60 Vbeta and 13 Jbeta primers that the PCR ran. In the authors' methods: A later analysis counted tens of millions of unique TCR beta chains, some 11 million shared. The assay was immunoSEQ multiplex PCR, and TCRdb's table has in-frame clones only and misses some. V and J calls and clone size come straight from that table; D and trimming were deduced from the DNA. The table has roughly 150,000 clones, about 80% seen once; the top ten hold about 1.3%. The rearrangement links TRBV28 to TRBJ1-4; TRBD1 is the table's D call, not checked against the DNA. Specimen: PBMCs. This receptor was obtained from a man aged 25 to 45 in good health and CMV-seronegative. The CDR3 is CASSSSGQGHEKLFF.